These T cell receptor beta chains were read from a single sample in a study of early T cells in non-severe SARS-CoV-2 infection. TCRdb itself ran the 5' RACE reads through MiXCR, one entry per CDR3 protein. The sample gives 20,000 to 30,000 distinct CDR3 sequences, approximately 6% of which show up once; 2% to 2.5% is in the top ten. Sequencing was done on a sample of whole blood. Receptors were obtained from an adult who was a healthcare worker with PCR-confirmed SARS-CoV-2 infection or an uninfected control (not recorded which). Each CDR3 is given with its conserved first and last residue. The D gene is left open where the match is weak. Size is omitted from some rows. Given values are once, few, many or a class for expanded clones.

CASSSGGTTYEQYF	TGTGCCAGCAGTTCGGGCGGGACTACCTACGAGCAGTACTTC	few	TRBJ2-7	TRBV2	TRBD2
CASGILGTGGYGYTF	TGTGCCAGCGGGATATTAGGGACAGGGGGCTATGGCTACACCTTC	.	TRBJ1-2	TRBV28	TRBD1
CASSLSGTSAISEQYF	TGTGCCAGCAGTTTATCGGGGACTAGCGCAATTTCCGAGCAGTACTTC	many	TRBJ2-7	TRBV27	TRBD2
CANLKGRTGGRRAYGYTF	TGTGCCAACCTCAAGGGTCGGACAGGGGGCCGCCGGGCCTATGGCTACACCTTC	many	TRBJ1-2	TRBV7-4	TRBD1
CASSLDGGTNYNEQFF	TGTGCCAGCAGCTTAGATGGCGGGACCAACTACAATGAGCAGTTCTTC	many	TRBJ2-1	TRBV11-2	.
CSVARDRNTEAFF	TGCAGCGTTGCCAGGGACCGGAACACTGAAGCTTTCTTT	.	TRBJ1-1	TRBV29-1	.
CASSFGQGQETQYF	TGTGCCAGCAGTTTCGGACAGGGACAAGAGACCCAGTACTTC	medium-sized	TRBJ2-5	TRBV5-6	TRBD1
CASSMLTGRNTEAFF	TGTGCCAGCAGCATGCTGACAGGGAGGAACACTGAAGCTTTCTTT	few	TRBJ1-1	TRBV7-6	TRBD1
CASSRYGTGTYEQYF	TGTGCCAGCAGCCGCTACGGGACAGGGACCTACGAGCAGTACTTC	few	TRBJ2-7	TRBV25-1	TRBD1
CASRSGTGSGRFGEQYF	TGTGCCAGCAGGTCCGGGACAGGGTCTGGCCGCTTCGGCGAGCAGTACTTC	few	TRBJ2-7	TRBV6-1	TRBD1
CASSSWDTGELFF	TGTGCCAGCAGTTCCTGGGACACCGGGGAGCTGTTTTTT	few	TRBJ2-2	TRBV12-3/TRBV12-4	.
CASSFNTEAFF	TGTGCCAGCAGCTTTAACACTGAAGCTTTCTTT	many	TRBJ1-1	TRBV5-6	.
CASGRLAGGVRDTDTQYF	TGCGCCAGCGGCAGACTAGCGGGGGGAGTGAGGGACACAGATACGCAGTATTTT	many	TRBJ2-3	TRBV4-1	TRBD2
CASSSAGGVQEKLFF	TGCGCCAGCAGTTCAGCAGGGGGCGTTCAGGAAAAACTGTTTTTT	many	TRBJ1-4	TRBV5-1	TRBD1
CASKGRQGVNEQFF	TGCGCCAGCAAGGGAAGGCAGGGGGTGAATGAGCAGTTCTTC	many	TRBJ2-1	TRBV10-2	TRBD1
CSVVRGLGGNIQYF	TGCAGCGTTGTTCGGGGCCTCGGTGGAAACATTCAGTACTTC	few	TRBJ2-4	TRBV29-1	.
CASSFDRGVYGTGELFF	TGTGCCAGCAGCTTTGACAGGGGAGTTTACGGCACCGGGGAGCTGTTTTTT	few	TRBJ2-2	TRBV7-9	TRBD1
CAISEGDRGTDTQYF	TGTGCCATCAGTGAAGGGGACAGGGGCACAGATACGCAGTATTTT	many	TRBJ2-3	TRBV10-3	TRBD1
CASSLEDRPNNEQFF	TGTGCCAGCAGCTTGGAGGACAGGCCAAACAATGAGCAGTTCTTC	many	TRBJ2-1	TRBV5-5	TRBD1
CASRTSGIYNEQFF	TGTGCCAGCAGGACTAGCGGAATTTACAATGAGCAGTTCTTC	.	TRBJ2-1	TRBV28	TRBD2
CASSFIAGAYNEQFF	TGTGCCAGCAGCTTTATAGCGGGGGCCTACAATGAGCAGTTCTTC	many	TRBJ2-1	TRBV5-4	TRBD2
CASSSRGQPQHF	TGTGCCAGCAGTTCTCGGGGTCAGCCCCAGCATTTT	many	TRBJ1-5	TRBV28	.
CSARPGLKISSEKLFF	TGCAGTGCTAGGCCCGGGCTGAAAATTTCGTCTGAAAAACTGTTTTTT	many	TRBJ1-4	TRBV20-1	.
CASSPGPTGELFF	TGTGCCAGCAGCCCGGGTCCCACCGGGGAGCTGTTTTTT	many	TRBJ2-2	TRBV11-2	.
CASSTSGVGEETQYF	TGTGCCAGCTCGACTAGCGGGGTTGGTGAAGAGACCCAGTACTTC	many	TRBJ2-5	TRBV18	TRBD2
CASSFSGLSYNEQFF	TGCGCCAGCAGCTTTTCAGGGCTGTCCTACAATGAGCAGTTCTTC	.	TRBJ2-1	TRBV5-1	.
CASKTSEDGQLLHGYTF	TGTGCCAGCAAGACCTCCGAGGACGGCCAACTACTCCATGGCTACACCTTC	few	TRBJ1-2	TRBV27	.
CSVDYPDRDHYNEQFF	TGCAGCGTTGACTACCCTGACAGGGACCATTACAATGAGCAGTTCTTC	many	TRBJ2-1	TRBV29-1	TRBD1
CASSLTDTQYF	TGTGCCAGCAGCTTAACAGATACGCAGTATTTT	many	TRBJ2-3	TRBV7-9	.
CASSPLGTSEKTQYF	TGCGCCAGCAGCCCTCTTGGGACTTCCGAGAAGACCCAGTACTTC	.	TRBJ2-5	TRBV4-1	.
CASSYLEAASYEQYF	TGTGCCAGCAGCTACCTTGAGGCAGCTTCCTACGAGCAGTACTTC	many	TRBJ2-7	TRBV5-4	.
CASSSGTVGTGELFF	TGTGCCAGCAGCTCCGGGACGGTGGGCACCGGGGAGCTGTTTTTT	few	TRBJ2-2	TRBV11-2	.
CASSLVIGTETYEQYF	TGTGCCAGCAGTTTAGTAATCGGGACGGAGACCTACGAGCAGTACTTC	.	TRBJ2-7	TRBV12-3/TRBV12-4	.
CASSLDGEAGLTPLHF	TGCGCCAGCAGCTTGGATGGGGAGGCCGGTTTAACGCCCCTCCACTTT	many	TRBJ1-6	TRBV5-1	.
CASSPSTGGFFYEQYF	TGTGCCAGCAGTCCTTCCACGGGGGGGTTTTTCTACGAGCAGTACTTC	many	TRBJ2-7	TRBV6-5	TRBD2
CASSPGTDNCGYTF	TGTGCCAGCTCCCCGGGGACAGATAACTGTGGCTACACCTTC	.	TRBJ1-2	TRBV18	TRBD1
CASSRGTSDDTQYF	TGTGCCAGCAGTCGAGGAACTAGTGACGATACGCAGTATTTT	many	TRBJ2-3	TRBV6-6	.
CASGLGQGAYEQYF	TGTGCCAGCGGATTGGGGCAGGGGGCTTACGAGCAGTACTTC	many	TRBJ2-7	TRBV27	TRBD1
CASSQETKGMGETQYF	TGCGCCAGCAGCCAAGAAACAAAGGGTATGGGGGAGACCCAGTACTTC	many	TRBJ2-5	TRBV4-1	.
CASSLASLAANNEQFF	TGTGCCAGCAGCTTGGCGAGTCTAGCGGCCAACAATGAGCAGTTCTTC	many	TRBJ2-1	TRBV5-4	TRBD2
CASSLKREIPHEKLFF	TGTGCCAGCAGTTTGAAGAGGGAGATTCCCCACGAAAAACTGTTTTTT	few	TRBJ1-4	TRBV28	.
CASSEPAATIYF	TGTGCCAGCAGCGAACCGGCAGCCACCATATATTTT	few	TRBJ1-3	TRBV9	.
CASSLTRPGQGSSGNTIYF	TGTGCCAGCAGCTTAACTCGCCCGGGACAGGGATCTTCTGGAAACACCATATATTTT	many	TRBJ1-3	TRBV7-6	TRBD1
CASQGQTYEQYF	TGTGCCAGCCAGGGGCAGACCTACGAGCAGTACTTC	.	TRBJ2-7	TRBV2	.
CASSYAANPSYEQYF	TGTGCCAGCAGTTACGCAGCTAATCCCTCCTACGAGCAGTACTTC	few	TRBJ2-7	TRBV6-5	.
CASSLGLSYTDTQYF	TGTGCCAGCAGCCTGGGGCTCTCCTACACAGATACGCAGTATTTT	many	TRBJ2-3	TRBV12-3/TRBV12-4	.
CASSTPGQSYEQYF	TGCGCCAGCAGCACCCCGGGACAGAGCTACGAGCAGTACTTC	many	TRBJ2-7	TRBV5-1	TRBD1
CASSPPPGTNNEQFF	TGTGCCAGCTCACCACCGCCAGGGACAAACAATGAGCAGTTCTTC	.	TRBJ2-1	TRBV18	.
CASSPGSRAGTIWAPHYEQYF	TGTGCCAGCTCACCCGGGTCCAGGGCGGGTACCATATGGGCCCCTCACTACGAGCAGTACTTC	.	TRBJ2-7	TRBV18	.
CAISELTGTGSDGYTF	TGTGCCATCAGTGAGCTTACCGGGACAGGGTCCGACGGCTACACCTTC	many	TRBJ1-2	TRBV10-3	TRBD1
CASSQVKGAVGELFF	TGCGCCAGCAGCCAAGTGAAGGGGGCAGTCGGGGAGCTGTTTTTT	many	TRBJ2-2	TRBV4-1	TRBD1
CASSHRALDRNTEAFF	TGTGCCAGCAGCCACAGGGCCCTCGACAGAAACACTGAAGCTTTCTTT	many	TRBJ1-1	TRBV3-1	.